One sample yielded the 28 T cell receptor beta chains listed below, sequenced in a study of breast tumors, draining lymph nodes, adjacent tissues. TCRdb re-called the multiplex PCR reads through MiXCR, storing one row per CDR3 protein. The top ten clones hold around 4% of a sample with about 180,000 distinct CDR3 sequences, 30% to 40% of them seen once. Breast cancer patients provided tissue from their axillary draining lymph nodes. The sample taken for sequencing was axillary lymph node tissue. These receptors were collected from a female donor with breast cancer. Some clones in this sample may be carry-over from other donors' samples.

The rearrangement joins TRBV2 to TRBJ2-3; D is possibly TRBD2 (6 bases). The CDR3 has 13 amino acids. The V end was cut by 10 bases, the J end by 0 bases, with 11 bases between. Germline CDR1 reads SNHLY; CDR2 reads FYNNEI. The CDR3 here is CATREDSTDTQYF. The CDR3 DNA follows: TGTGCCACTAGGGAGGATAGCACAGATACGCAGTATTTT.

The rearrangement uses TRBV30 and TRBJ2-4, with 8 nucleotides matching TRBD2. Germline lookup yields CDR1 GTSNPN and CDR2 SVGIG (reference sequence). The CDR3 covers 15 residues. Trimming took 0 bases from V and 1 from J; bases not matched to a gene: 2. CDR3 in amino acids: CAWSVREGAKNIQYF. The CDR3 DNA reads TGTGCCTGGAGTGTCCGGGAGGGGGCCAAAAACATTCAGTACTTC.

This clonotype was observed at least ten times. The rearrangement joins TRBV6-2 or TRBV6-3 to TRBJ2-5, with D unresolved. The CDR3 is made up of 12 amino acids. Trimming removed 2 bases at V and 6 bases at J, with 7 bases between. Looked up from germline, CDR1 is MNHEY and CDR2 is SVGEGT. The CDR3 sequence: CASSYPKKTQYF. The DNA for the CDR3 is TGTGCCAGCAGTTACCCAAAGAAGACCCAGTACTTC.

The chain is built from TRBV27 and TRBJ1-5; weak D call: TRBD1 (5 bases). The length of the CDR3 is 18 residues. V was trimmed by 3 bases and J by 0 bases, leaving 18 bases between them. CDR1 and CDR2 (germline): MNHEY, SMNVEV (reference sequence). The CDR3 spells CASSLGPRLVYSNQPQHF. The CDR3 DNA reads as TGTGCCAGCAGTTTGGGGCCCAGGTTGGTCTATAGCAATCAGCCCCAGCATTTT.

The chain combines TRBV11-3 with TRBJ2-7; no definite D call. CDR3 length: 14 amino acids. V dropped 0 bases and J dropped 2 bases, with 8 bases sitting between them. Germline V gene data show CDR1 as SGHNT and CDR2 as YENEEA. In DNA, the CDR3 is TGTGCCAGCAGCTTAGATCTTGCAGCCTACGAGCAGTACTTC. The encoded protein is CASSLDLAAYEQYF.

The chain carries TRBV7-2 and TRBJ2-3, with 13 bases identical to TRBD2. CDR3 length equals 16 residues. Germline-derived CDR1 and CDR2 are SGHTA and FQGNSA. V shed 5 bases and J 4 bases; nucleotides not matched to a gene: 6. The CDR3 region has the DNA TGTGCCAGCAGCCCAGCGACTAGCGGGGGGCCAGATACGCAGTATTTT. Translated: CASSPATSGGPDTQYF.

Note on this clonotype: Sequence at one end of the junction differs from germline and may be a read error. V gene TRBV11-2 combines with J gene TRBJ2-2; D is perhaps TRBD2 (5 bases). The CDR3 totals 16 residues. Germline CDR1 SGHAT, CDR2 FQNNGV. This CDR3 reads CASNLGPGLNTGELVF. In DNA form, the CDR3 reads TGTGCCAGCAACTTAGGTCCGGGATTGAACACCGGGGAGCTGGTTTTT.

About this clonotype itself: One junction end disagrees with the germline gene, perhaps due to a read error. The rearrangement uses TRBV7-2 and TRBJ2-1; unclear D gene. There are 11 residues in the CDR3. Per germline, CDR1 SGHTA and CDR2 FQGNSA. CDR3 in amino acids: CASSPESQQFF. CDR3 nucleotide sequence: TGCGCCAGCAGTCCCGAGTCCCAGCAGTTCTTC.

This clonotype has at least ten counts. The CDR3, as DNA: TGTGCCAGCAGCTTATTGGCTAGCGGGTCCTGGAGCTCCTACAATGAGCAGTTCTTC. This sequence encodes CASSLLASGSWSSYNEQFF. The chain joins TRBV7-6 to TRBJ2-1; 8 bases match TRBD2. The junction had 12 bases not matched to a gene; V was cut back by 2 bases and J by 0 bases. The CDR3 consists of 19 residues. Germline CDR1 reads SGHVS; CDR2 reads FNYEAQ.

This clonotype was recorded at least ten times. The chain joins TRBV10-1 to TRBJ2-1; TRBD1 agrees at 9 bases. Trimming removed 3 bases from V and 4 bases from J; junction bases left unmatched: 4. Germline CDR1 WNHNN, CDR2 SYGVQD (reference sequence). The CDR3 spans 15 residues. CDR3 bases: TGCGCCAGCAGTGACCCCGGGACAGGGTACAATGAGCAGTTCTTC. It codes for CASSDPGTGYNEQFF.

The chain recombines TRBV6-5 with TRBJ1-3; no definite D call. The V gene lost 7 bases and the J gene lost 0 bases, with 16 bases spanning the gap. The germline V gene has CDR1 MNHEY and CDR2 SVGAGI. This CDR3 is 16 amino acids long. The CDR3 coding sequence is TGTGCCAGCACACCAAATGACCCGCTCTCTGGAAACACCATATATTTT. The encoded protein is CASTPNDPLSGNTIYF.

This clonotype was detected a few times. A clone one base away is much larger, so this may be a read error. The chain carries TRBV9 and TRBJ2-1; D is possibly TRBD1 (6 bases). The CDR3 runs 14 residues. Germline CDR1 reads SGDLS; CDR2 reads YYNGEE. The CDR3 loop is CASSATGNYNEQSF. Here the CDR3 DNA reads TGTGCCAGCAGCGCGACAGGTAATTACAATGAGCAGTCCTTC.

This clonotype was counted ten times or more. V usage is TRBV9 and J usage is TRBJ1-2, with D unresolved. The CDR3 extends over 13 amino acids. V was trimmed by 4 bases and J by 6 bases, leaving 13 bases between them. CDR1 SGDLS and CDR2 YYNGEE come from the germline V gene. CDR3 sequence reads: CASSFNGINGYTF. The CDR3 bases are TGTGCCAGCAGCTTCAATGGGATTAATGGCTACACCTTC.

This clonotype has at least ten counts. The V and J genes are TRBV28 and TRBJ2-3; no clear D gene. Trimming cost V 6 bases and J 6 bases, with 10 bases left between them. This CDR3 region has 12 residues. Germline values: CDR1 MDHEN, CDR2 SYDVKM. This CDR3 reads CASRWTGDTQYF. The CDR3 region has the DNA TGTGCCAGCAGATGGACCGGCGATACGCAGTATTTT. Using reference TRBV28 and TRBJ2-3 for the parts outside the CDR3, the full variable domain is DVKVTQSSRYLVKRTGEKVFLECVQDMDHENMFWYRQDPGLGLRLIYFSYDVKMKEKGDIPEGYSVSREKKERFSLILESASTNQTSMYLCASRWTGDTQYFGPGTRLTVL.

A note on this clonotype: A much larger clone differs from this one at a single base, so this may be a read error. The genes are TRBV11-2 and TRBJ2-7, with D hard to call. CDR1 and CDR2 (germline): SGHAT, FQNNGV. Trimming removed 3 bases from V and 6 bases from J, with 12 bases in between. The CDR3 consists of 13 residues. The CDR3 spells CASSFGDLAEQYF. In nucleotides, the CDR3 is TGTGCCAGCAGCTTCGGTGATCTGGCCGAGCAGTACTTC. The full variable domain, rest sourced from reference TRBV11-2 and TRBJ2-7, is EAGVAQSPRYKIIEKRQSVAFWCNPISGHATLYWYQQILGQGPKLLIQFQNNGVVDDSQLPKDRFSAERLKGVDSTLKIQPAKLEDSAVYLCASSFGDLAEQYFGPGTRLTVT.

With regard to this clonotype: A much bigger clone sits one base away, suggesting this may be a read error. The chain uses TRBV7-3 and TRBJ1-5; possible D gene TRBD1, 5 bases. CDR1 SGHTA and CDR2 FQGTGA come from the germline V gene. The CDR3 runs 14 residues. CDR3 DNA sequence: TGTGCCAGCGGGGACGGTAATAGGAGGCAGCTCCAGCATTTT. Translating it yields CASGDGNRRQLQHF.

The chain joins TRBV20-1 to TRBJ2-3, with 10 bases matching TRBD1. The CDR3 is 15 amino acids. The germline gives CDR1 DFQATT, CDR2 SNEGSKA (reference sequence). The V gene end was trimmed by 2 bases and the J gene end by 6 bases; junction bases not matched to a gene: 8. This chain's CDR3 is CSARSPTGGDDTQYF. In DNA, the CDR3 is TGCAGTGCTAGATCCCCGACAGGGGGCGACGATACGCAGTATTTT.

This clonotype was counted many times. The rearrangement links TRBV4-3 to TRBJ2-7; 7 nucleotides match TRBD1. There are 17 residues in the CDR3. J gave up 3 bases and V 2 bases, and 13 bases lay outside the gene matches. Germline CDR1 is LGHNA and CDR2 is YSLEER. The DNA for the CDR3 is TGCGCCAGCAGCCAACGTCTGTACGAGACAGGGTTCTACGAGCAGTACTTC. Translation: CASSQRLYETGFYEQYF.

The table lists this clonotype with a few counts. The chain employs TRBV6-6 and TRBJ1-1; D is ambiguous. The V gene's germline CDR1 is MNHNY and CDR2 SVGAGI (reference sequence). With 8 bases removed from V and 5 bases from J, the gap between germline ends came to 15 bases. This CDR3 spans 13 amino acids. The CDR3 sequence is CASLPPGGTEAFF. The CDR3 DNA is TGTGCCAGCTTACCCCCGGGTGGTACTGAAGCTTTCTTT.

To note about this clonotype: Its ends do not fully match the called genes, so a read error is possible. The V call is TRBV12-3 or TRBV12-4, the J call TRBJ1-6; D not certain. CDR3 length equals 14 residues. The CDR3 DNA is TGTGCCAGCAGTTTCGCCTCACAGAATTCACTCCTCCACTTT. This sequence encodes CASSFASQNSLLHF.

This clonotype was seen many times. The chain employs TRBV6-1 and TRBJ2-7, with D uncertain. The CDR3 is 14 residues long. V gave up 7 bases and J gave up 3 bases, with 16 bases separating them. CDR1 and CDR2 (germline): MNHNS, SASEGT. In DNA, the CDR3 is TGTGCCAGCACCCTCGACGGGCACCGCTACGAGCAGTACTTC. Protein sequence: CASTLDGHRYEQYF.

In this sample, this clonotype turned up many times. The CDR3 loop is CASSLPGGELFF. In DNA, the CDR3 is TGTGCCAGCAGCTTACCAGGCGGGGAGCTGTTTTTT. The chain links TRBV7-3 to TRBJ2-2, with D unclear. This CDR3 region has 12 residues. V was clipped by 2 bases and J by 7 bases, with 5 bases between them. The germline V gene has CDR1 SGHTA and CDR2 FQGTGA.

The rearrangement links TRBV6-5 to TRBJ2-5; 7 bases fit TRBD1. This CDR3 spans 15 amino acids. Per the germline V gene, CDR1 is MNHEY and CDR2 is SVGAGI. With V trimmed by 6 bases and J by 5 bases, 12 bases remained unmatched. CDR3 amino acids: CASRVRDRSWETQYF. The CDR3 DNA follows: TGTGCCAGCAGAGTCCGGGACAGATCTTGGGAGACCCAGTACTTC.

This clonotype was observed a handful of times. V and J are TRBV20-1 and TRBJ2-5; D call uncertain. The CDR3 extends over 11 amino acids. The germline gives CDR1 DFQATT, CDR2 SNEGSKA (reference sequence). The germline V and J ends were trimmed by 6 bases and 9 bases, with 14 bases remaining between them. The DNA for the CDR3 is TGCAGTGCGCCCAGTCGTGAGGCCCAGTACTTC. Amino acids: CSAPSREAQYF.

This clonotype was recorded many times. This chain uses TRBV6-2 or TRBV6-3 with TRBJ2-7, with D maybe TRBD2 (6 bases). The germline CDR1 and CDR2 sequences are MNHEY and SVGEGT. The CDR3 sequence is 13 residues long. Deletions cut 1 base from V and 6 bases from J, with 10 bases between. The chain's CDR3 is CASSYFEGGEQYF. As DNA, the CDR3 is TGTGCCAGCAGTTACTTCGAGGGAGGCGAGCAGTACTTC.

Notes on this clonotype: This likely comes from a read error, as the CDR3 has no conserved phenylalanine or tryptophan at its end. This chain links TRBV9 with TRBJ2-1; no definite D call. The length of the CDR3 is 13 residues. Germline V gene data show CDR1 as SGDLS and CDR2 as YYNGEE. With 7 bases removed from V and 6 bases from J, the gap between germline ends came to 14 bases. The chain's CDR3 is CASGFSSSNEQFS. Written as DNA, the CDR3 is TGTGCCAGCGGTTTTTCAAGCTCCAATGAGCAGTTCTCC.

Ten or more counts support this clonotype. The gene calls are TRBV9 and TRBJ2-2; D ambiguous. CDR1 and CDR2 from the germline V gene are SGDLS and YYNGEE. V lost 1 base and J lost 0, with 10 bases in between. CDR3 size: 16 residues. In nucleotides, the CDR3 is TGTGCCAGCAGCGTAATGGGCAGTTCGAACACCGGGGAGCTGTTTTTT. This translates into CASSVMGSSNTGELFF.

This clonotype appeared many times. The V call is TRBV28, the J call TRBJ2-7; the D gene is possibly TRBD2 (6 bases). V was shortened by 3 bases and J by 2 bases, with 11 bases between the two germline ends. Germline V gives CDR1 MDHEN, CDR2 SYDVKM. The CDR3 length is 14 residues. CDR3 amino acids: CASSFRGSTYEQYF. The CDR3, as DNA: TGTGCCAGCAGTTTTCGGGGGTCCACCTACGAGCAGTACTTC.